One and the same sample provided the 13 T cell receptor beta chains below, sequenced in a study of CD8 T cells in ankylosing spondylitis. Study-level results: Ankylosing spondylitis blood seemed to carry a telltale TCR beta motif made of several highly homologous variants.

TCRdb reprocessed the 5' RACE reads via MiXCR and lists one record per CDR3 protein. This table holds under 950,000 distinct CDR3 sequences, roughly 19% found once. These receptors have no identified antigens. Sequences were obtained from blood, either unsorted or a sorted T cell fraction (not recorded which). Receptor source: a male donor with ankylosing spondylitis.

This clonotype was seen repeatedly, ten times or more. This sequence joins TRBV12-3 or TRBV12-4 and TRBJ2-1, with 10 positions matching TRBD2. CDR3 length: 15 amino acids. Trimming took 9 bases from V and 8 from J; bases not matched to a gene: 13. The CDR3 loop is CASFAPGTSAHEQFF. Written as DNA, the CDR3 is TGTGCCAGTTTCGCCCCCGGGACTAGCGCCCATGAGCAGTTCTTC.

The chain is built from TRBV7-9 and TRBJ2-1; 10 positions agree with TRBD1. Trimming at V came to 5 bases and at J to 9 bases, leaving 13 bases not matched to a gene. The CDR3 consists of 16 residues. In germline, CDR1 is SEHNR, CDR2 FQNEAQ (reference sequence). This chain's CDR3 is CASSPTGTGVTIEQFF. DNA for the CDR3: TGTGCCAGCAGCCCGACCGGGACAGGGGTTACAATTGAGCAGTTCTTC.

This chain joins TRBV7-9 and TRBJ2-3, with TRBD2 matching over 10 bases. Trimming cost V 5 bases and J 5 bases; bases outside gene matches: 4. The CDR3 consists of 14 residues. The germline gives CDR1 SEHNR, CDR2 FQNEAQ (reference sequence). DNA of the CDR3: TGTGCCAGCAGCCCGCGGACTAGCGGAGATACGCAGTATTTT. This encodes CASSPRTSGDTQYF.

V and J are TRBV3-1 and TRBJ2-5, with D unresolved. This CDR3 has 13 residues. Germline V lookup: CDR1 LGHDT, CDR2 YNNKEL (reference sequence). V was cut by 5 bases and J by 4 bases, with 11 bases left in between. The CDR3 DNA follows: TGTGCCAGCAGCGACGAGGTCGGAGAGACCCAGTACTTC. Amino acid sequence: CASSDEVGETQYF.

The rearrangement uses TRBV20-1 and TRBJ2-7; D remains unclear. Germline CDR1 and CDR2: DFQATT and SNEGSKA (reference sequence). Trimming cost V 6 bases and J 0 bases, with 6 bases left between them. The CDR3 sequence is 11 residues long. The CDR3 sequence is CSAVISYEQYF. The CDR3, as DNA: TGCAGTGCGGTTATCTCCTACGAGCAGTACTTC.

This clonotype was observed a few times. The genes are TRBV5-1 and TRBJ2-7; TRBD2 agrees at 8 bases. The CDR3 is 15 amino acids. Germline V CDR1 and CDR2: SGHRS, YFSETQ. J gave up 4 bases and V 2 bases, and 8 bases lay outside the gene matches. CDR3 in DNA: TGCGCCAGCAGCTTCCGCAGCGGGAGTGAATACGAGCAGTACTTC. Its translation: CASSFRSGSEYEQYF.

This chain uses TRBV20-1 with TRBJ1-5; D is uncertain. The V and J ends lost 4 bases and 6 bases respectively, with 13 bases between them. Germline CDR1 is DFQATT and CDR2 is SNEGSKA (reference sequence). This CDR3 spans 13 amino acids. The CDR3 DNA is TGCAGTGCTAAAGAGTGGGAGACTCAGCCCCAGCATTTT. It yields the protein CSAKEWETQPQHF.

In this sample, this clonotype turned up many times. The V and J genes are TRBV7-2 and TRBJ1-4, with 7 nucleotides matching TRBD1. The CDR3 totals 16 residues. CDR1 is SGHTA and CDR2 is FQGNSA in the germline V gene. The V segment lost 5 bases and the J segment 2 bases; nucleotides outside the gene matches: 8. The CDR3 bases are TGTGCCAGCAGCCCGGGAGGGGGCTTTACTAATGAAAAACTGTTTTTT. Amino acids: CASSPGGGFTNEKLFF.

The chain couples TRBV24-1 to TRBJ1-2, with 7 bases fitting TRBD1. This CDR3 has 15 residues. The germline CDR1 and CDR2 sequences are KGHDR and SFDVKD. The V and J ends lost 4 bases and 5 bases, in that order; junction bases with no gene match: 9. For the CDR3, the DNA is TGTGCCACCAGTGACACCCGACAGGGTGGGTATGGCTACACCTTC. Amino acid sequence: CATSDTRQGGYGYTF.

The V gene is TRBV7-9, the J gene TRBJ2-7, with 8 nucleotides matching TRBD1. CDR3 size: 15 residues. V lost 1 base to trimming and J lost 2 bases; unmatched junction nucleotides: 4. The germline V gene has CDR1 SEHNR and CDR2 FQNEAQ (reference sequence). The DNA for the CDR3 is TGTGCCAGCAGCTTAGTCGGGACAGGAGCCTACGAGCAGTACTTC. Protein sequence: CASSLVGTGAYEQYF.

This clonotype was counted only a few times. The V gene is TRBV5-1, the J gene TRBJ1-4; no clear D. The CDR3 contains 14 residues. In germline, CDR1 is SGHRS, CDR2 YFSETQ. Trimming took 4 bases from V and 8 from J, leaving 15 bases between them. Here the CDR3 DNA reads TGCGCCAGCAGCCCGGAGCGCCCCTCGGAAAAACTGTTTTTT. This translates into CASSPERPSEKLFF.

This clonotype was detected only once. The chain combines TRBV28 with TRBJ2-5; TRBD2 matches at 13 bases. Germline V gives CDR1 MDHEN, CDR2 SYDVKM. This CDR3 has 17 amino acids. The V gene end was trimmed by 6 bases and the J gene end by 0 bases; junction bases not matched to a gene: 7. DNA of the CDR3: TGTGCCAGCAGGACGGGGACTAGCGGGACGTACCAAGAGACCCAGTACTTC. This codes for CASRTGTSGTYQETQYF. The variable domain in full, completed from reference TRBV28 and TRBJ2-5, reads DVKVTQSSRYLVKRTGEKVFLECVQDMDHENMFWYRQDPGLGLRLIYFSYDVKMKEKGDIPEGYSVSREKKERFSLILESASTNQTSMYLCASRTGTSGTYQETQYFGPGTRLLVL.

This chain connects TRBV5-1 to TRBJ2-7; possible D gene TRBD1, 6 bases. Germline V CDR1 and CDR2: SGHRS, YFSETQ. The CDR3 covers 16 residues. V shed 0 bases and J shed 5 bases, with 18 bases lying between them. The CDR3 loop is CASSLEGQGIRNEQYF. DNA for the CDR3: TGCGCCAGCAGCTTGGAGGGGCAGGGGATTAGGAACGAGCAGTACTTC.